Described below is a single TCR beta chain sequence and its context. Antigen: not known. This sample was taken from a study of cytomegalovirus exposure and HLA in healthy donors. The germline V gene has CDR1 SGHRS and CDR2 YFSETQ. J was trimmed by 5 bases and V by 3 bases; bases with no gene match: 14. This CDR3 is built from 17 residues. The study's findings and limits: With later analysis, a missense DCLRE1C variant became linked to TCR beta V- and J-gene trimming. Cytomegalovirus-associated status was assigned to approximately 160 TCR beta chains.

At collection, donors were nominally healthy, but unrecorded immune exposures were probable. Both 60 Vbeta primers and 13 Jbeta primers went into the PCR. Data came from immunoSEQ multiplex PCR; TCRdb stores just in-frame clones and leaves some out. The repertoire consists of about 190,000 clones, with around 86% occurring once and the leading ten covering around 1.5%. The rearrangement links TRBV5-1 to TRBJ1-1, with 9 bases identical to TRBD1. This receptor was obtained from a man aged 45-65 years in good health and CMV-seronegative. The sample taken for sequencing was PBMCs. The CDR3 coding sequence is TGCGCCAGCAGCTCTGATCCCGGGACAGGGAGATGGACTGAAGCTTTCTTT. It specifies CASSSDPGTGRWTEAFF.